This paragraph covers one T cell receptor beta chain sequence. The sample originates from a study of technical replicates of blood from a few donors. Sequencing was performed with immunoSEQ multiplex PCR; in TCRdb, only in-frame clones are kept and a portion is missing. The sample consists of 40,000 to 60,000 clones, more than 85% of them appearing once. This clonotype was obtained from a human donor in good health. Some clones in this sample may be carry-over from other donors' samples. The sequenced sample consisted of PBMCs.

The CDR3 loop is CAWKREENEQFF. DNA of the CDR3: TGTGCCTGGAAGCGGGAGGAGAATGAGCAGTTCTTC. The chain recombines TRBV30 with TRBJ2-1, with 9 bases aligning to TRBD2. The CDR3 is made up of 12 amino acids. Per germline, CDR1 GTSNPN and CDR2 SVGIG (reference sequence). V trimming: 4 bases; J trimming: 7 bases; junction bases outside the gene matches: 2.